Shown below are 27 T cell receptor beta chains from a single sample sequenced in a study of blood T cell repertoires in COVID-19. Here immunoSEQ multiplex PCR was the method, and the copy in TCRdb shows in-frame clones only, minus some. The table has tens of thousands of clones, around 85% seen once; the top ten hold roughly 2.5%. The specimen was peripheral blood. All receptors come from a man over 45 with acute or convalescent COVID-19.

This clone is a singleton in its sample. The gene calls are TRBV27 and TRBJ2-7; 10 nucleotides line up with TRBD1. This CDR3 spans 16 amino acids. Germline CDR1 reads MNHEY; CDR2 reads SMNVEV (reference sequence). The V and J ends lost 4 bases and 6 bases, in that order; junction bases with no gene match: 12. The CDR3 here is CASSSRPDRGLPEQYF. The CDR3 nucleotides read TGTGCCAGCAGTTCGAGACCCGACAGGGGGCTCCCCGAGCAGTACTTC.

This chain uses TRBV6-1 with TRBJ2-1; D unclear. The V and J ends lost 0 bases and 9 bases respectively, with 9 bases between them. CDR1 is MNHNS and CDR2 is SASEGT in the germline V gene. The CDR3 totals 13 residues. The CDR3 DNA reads TGTGCCAGCAGTGAAGCGTATCGCGGTGAGCAGTTCTTC. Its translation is CASSEAYRGEQFF.

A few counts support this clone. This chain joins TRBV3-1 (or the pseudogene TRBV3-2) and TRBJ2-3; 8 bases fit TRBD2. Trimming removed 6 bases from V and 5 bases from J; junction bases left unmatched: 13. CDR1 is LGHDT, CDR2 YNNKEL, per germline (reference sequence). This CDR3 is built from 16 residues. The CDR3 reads CASSPPLAGSRDTQYF. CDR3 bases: TGTGCCAGCAGTCCTCCTTTAGCGGGATCGAGAGATACGCAGTATTTT.

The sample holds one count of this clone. CDR3 region: CASSPIPGNTEAFF. DNA of the CDR3: TGTGCCAGCAGCCCCATCCCCGGGAACACTGAAGCTTTCTTT. The gene calls are TRBV6-8 and TRBJ1-1; D is unresolved. V was shortened by 6 bases and J by 1 base, with 12 bases between the two germline ends. This CDR3 region has 14 residues. The V gene's germline CDR1 is MNHGY and CDR2 SAAAGT.

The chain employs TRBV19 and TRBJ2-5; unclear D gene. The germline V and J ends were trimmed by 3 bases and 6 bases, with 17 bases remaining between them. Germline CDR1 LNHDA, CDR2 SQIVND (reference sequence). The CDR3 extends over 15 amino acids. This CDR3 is CASSIRGESLQTQYF. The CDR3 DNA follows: TGTGCCAGTAGTATTCGCGGAGAGAGTTTGCAGACCCAGTACTTC.

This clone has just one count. The CDR3 DNA sequence: TGTGCCATCAGTAATAGCGGGGCGACCACAGATACGCAGTATTTT. Residues: CAISNSGATTDTQYF. The chain is built from TRBV10-3 and TRBJ2-3; 8 nucleotides match TRBD2. CDR1 ENHRY and CDR2 SYGVKD come from the germline V gene. CDR3 size: 15 residues. J gave up 2 bases and V 5 bases, and 6 bases lay outside the gene matches.

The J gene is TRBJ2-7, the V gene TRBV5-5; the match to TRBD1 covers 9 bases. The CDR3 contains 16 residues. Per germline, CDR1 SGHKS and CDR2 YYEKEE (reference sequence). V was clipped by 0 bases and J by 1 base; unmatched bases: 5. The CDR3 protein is CASSLGVGQGSYEQYF. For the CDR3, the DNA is TGTGCCAGCAGCTTGGGTGTGGGACAGGGTTCCTACGAGCAGTACTTC.

CDR3 nucleotides: TGTGCCAGCAGCCGGACAGGGGCTTCCTACGAGCAGTACTTC. Translated, it gives CASSRTGASYEQYF. The chain recombines TRBV14 with TRBJ2-7; 9 bases align to TRBD1. This CDR3 has 14 residues. V trimming: 4 bases; J trimming: 1 base; junction bases outside the gene matches: 2. Per the germline V gene, CDR1 is SGHDN and CDR2 is FVKESK.

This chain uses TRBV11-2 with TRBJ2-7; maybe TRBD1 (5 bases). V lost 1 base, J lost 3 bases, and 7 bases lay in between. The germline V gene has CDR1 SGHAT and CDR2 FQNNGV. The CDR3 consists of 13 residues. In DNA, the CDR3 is TGTGCCAGCAGCTTAGGGGGCTTCTACGAGCAGTACTTC. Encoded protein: CASSLGGFYEQYF.

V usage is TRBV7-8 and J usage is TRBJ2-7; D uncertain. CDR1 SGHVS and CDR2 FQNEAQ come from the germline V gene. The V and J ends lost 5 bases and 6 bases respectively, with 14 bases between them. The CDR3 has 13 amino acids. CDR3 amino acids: CASSPLGDAEQYF. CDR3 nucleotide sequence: TGTGCCAGCAGCCCCCTGGGCGACGCCGAGCAGTACTTC.

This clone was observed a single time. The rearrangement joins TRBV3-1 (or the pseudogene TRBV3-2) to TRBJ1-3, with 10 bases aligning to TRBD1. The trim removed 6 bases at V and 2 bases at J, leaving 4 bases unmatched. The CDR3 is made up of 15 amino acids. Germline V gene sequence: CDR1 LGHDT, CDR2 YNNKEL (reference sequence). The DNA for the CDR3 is TGTGCCAGCAGAGACGACAGGGGGCCTGGAAACACCATATATTTT. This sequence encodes CASRDDRGPGNTIYF.

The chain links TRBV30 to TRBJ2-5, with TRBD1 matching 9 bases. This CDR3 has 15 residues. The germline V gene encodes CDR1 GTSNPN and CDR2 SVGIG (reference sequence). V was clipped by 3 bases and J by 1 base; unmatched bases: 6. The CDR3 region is CAWSQGTGPQETQYF. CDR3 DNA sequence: TGTGCCTGGAGCCAGGGGACAGGGCCCCAAGAGACCCAGTACTTC.

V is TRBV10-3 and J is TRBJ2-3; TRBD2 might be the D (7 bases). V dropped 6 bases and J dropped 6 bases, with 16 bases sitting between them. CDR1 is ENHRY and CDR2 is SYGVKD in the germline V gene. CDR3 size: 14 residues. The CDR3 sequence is CAIRGGESGDTQYF. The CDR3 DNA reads TGTGCCATCAGAGGGGGGGAGAGCGGGGATACGCAGTATTTT.

The CDR3 DNA reads TGTGCCAGCAGCTTCCTAGCGGGAGTGCTGGCCCAGGAGACCCAGTACTTC. As protein: CASSFLAGVLAQETQYF. The V call is TRBV5-5, the J call TRBJ2-5, with 10 bases fitting TRBD2. There are 17 residues in the CDR3. From germline, CDR1 is SGHKS and CDR2 YYEKEE (reference sequence). V dropped 2 bases and J dropped 5; count of bases not matched to a gene: 12. Using reference TRBV5-5 and TRBJ2-5 for the parts outside the CDR3, the full variable domain is DAGVTQSPTHLIKTRGQQVTLRCSPISGHKSVSWYQQVLGQGPQFIFQYYEKEERGRGNFPDRFSARQFPNYSSELNVNALLLGDSALYLCASSFLAGVLAQETQYFGPGTRLLVL.

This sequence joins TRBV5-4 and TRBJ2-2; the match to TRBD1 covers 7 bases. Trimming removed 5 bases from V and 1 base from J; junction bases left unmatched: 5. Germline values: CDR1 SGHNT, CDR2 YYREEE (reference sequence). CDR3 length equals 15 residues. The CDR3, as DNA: TGTGCCAGCAGTTCCGGGACAGTGAACACCGGGGAGCTGTTTTTT. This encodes CASSSGTVNTGELFF.

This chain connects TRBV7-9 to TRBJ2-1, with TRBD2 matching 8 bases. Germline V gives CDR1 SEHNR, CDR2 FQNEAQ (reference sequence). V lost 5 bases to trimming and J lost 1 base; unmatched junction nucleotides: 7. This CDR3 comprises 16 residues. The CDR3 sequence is CASSPFGGGSYNEQFF. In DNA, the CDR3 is TGTGCCAGCAGCCCATTCGGGGGGGGATCCTACAATGAGCAGTTCTTC.

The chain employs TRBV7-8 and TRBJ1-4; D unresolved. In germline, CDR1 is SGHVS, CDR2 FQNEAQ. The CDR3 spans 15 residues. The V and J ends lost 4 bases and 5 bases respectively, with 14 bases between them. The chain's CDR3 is CASSSPRQRNEKLFF. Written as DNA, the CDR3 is TGTGCCAGCAGCTCCCCACGGCAGCGAAATGAAAAACTGTTTTTT. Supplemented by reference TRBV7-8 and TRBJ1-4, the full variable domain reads GAGVSQSPRYKVAKRGQDVALRCDPISGHVSLFWYQQALGQGPEFLTYFQNEAQLDKSGLPSDRFFAERPEGSVSTLKIQRTQQEDSAVYLCASSSPRQRNEKLFFGSGTQLSVL.

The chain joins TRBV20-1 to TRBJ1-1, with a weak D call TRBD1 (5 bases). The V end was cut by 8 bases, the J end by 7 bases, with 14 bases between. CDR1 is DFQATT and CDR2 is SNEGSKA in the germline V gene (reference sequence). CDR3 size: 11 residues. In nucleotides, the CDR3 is TGCAGTTCTAAGACAGACGTTGAAGCTTTCTTT. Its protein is CSSKTDVEAFF.

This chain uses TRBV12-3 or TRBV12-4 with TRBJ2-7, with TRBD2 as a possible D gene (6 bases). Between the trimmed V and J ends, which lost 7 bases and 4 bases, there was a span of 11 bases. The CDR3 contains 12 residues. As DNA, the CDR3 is TGTGCCAGCAAGCGGGCGGGGTACGAGCAGTACTTC. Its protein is CASKRAGYEQYF.

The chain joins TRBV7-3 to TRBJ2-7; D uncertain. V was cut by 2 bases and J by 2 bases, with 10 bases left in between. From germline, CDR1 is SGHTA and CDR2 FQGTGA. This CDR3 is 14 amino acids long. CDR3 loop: CASSLGSPPYEQYF. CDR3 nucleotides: TGTGCCAGCAGCTTAGGTAGTCCCCCCTACGAGCAGTACTTC.

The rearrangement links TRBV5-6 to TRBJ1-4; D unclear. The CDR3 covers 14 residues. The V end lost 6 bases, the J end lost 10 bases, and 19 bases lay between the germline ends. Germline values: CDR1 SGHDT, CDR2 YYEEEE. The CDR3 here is CASNELNRQAKLFF. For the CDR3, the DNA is TGTGCCAGCAACGAGCTTAATAGGCAGGCAAAACTGTTTTTT. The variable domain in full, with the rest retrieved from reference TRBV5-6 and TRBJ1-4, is DAGVTQSPTHLIKTRGQQVTLRCSPKSGHDTVSWYQQALGQGPQFIFQYYEEEERQRGNFPDRFSGHQFPNYSSELNVNALLLGDSALYLCASNELNRQAKLFFGSGTQLSVL.

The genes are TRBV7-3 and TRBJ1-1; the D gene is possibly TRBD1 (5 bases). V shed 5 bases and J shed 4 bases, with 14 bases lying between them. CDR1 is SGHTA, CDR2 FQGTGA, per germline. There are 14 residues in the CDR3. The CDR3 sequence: CASSPGRGTTEAFF. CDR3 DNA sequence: TGTGCCAGCAGCCCGGGACGGGGGACCACTGAAGCTTTCTTT.

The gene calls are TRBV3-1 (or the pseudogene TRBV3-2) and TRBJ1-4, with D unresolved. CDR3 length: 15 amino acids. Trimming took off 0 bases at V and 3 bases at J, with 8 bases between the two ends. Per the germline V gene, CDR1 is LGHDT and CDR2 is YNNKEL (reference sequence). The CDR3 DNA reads TGTGCCAGCAGCCAAGATTCAGTGGCTAATGAAAAACTGTTTTTT. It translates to CASSQDSVANEKLFF.

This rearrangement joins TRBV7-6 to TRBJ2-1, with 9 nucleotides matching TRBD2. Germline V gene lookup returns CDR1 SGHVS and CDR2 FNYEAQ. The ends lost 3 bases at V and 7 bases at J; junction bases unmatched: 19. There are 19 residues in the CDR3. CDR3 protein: CASSLLSPIGLAGSNEQFF. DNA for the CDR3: TGTGCCAGCAGCTTGCTTTCCCCCATAGGGCTAGCGGGAAGTAATGAGCAGTTCTTC.

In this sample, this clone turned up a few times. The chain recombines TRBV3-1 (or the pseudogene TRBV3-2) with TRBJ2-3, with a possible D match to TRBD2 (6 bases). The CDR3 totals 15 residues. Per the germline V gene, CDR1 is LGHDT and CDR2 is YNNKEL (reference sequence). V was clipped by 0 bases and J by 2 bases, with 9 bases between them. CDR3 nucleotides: TGTGCCAGCAGCCAAGAACCGGGGGACACAGATACGCAGTATTTT. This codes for CASSQEPGDTDTQYF.

CDR3 in DNA: TGTGCCACCAGCAGAGGAATACTGGCAGGATCCTACGAGCAGTACTTC. It codes for CATSRGILAGSYEQYF. The V call is TRBV15, the J call TRBJ2-7; D is unclear. Germline V gene sequence: CDR1 LNHNV, CDR2 YYDKDF (reference sequence). This CDR3 has 16 amino acids. Trimming took 1 base from V and 1 from J, leaving 14 bases between them.

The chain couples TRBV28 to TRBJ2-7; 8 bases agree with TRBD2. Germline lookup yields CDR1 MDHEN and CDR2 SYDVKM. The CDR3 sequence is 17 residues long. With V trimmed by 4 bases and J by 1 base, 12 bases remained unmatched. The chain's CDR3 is CASSSPGLAGGSYEQYF. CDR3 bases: TGTGCCAGCAGTTCCCCCGGGCTGGCGGGGGGATCCTACGAGCAGTACTTC.